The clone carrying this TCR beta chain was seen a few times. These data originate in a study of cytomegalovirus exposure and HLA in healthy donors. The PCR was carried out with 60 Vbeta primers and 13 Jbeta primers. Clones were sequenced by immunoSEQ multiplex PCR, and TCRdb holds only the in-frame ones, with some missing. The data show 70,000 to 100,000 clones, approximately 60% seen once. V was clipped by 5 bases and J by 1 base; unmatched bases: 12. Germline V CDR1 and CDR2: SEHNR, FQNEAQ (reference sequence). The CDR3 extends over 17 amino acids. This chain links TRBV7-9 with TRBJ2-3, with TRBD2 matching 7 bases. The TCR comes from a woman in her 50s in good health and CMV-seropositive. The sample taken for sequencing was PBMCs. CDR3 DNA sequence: TGTGCCAGCAGCGGGACCGGACTAGGTGGTGGCACAGATACGCAGTATTTT. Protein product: CASSGTGLGGGTDTQYF.